The next 15 T cell receptor beta chains were all read from a single sample in a study of blood T cell repertoires in COVID-19. Clones were read by immunoSEQ multiplex PCR, and TCRdb kept only the in-frame ones, dropping some. The table records about 130,000 clones, about 88% of them present only once. What was sequenced was PBMCs or T cells enriched from blood (not recorded which). These receptor sequences come from a woman aged 45-65 years who had recovered from COVID-19.

The chain carries TRBV7-3 and TRBJ2-7; possible D gene TRBD1, 5 bases. V was pared by 6 bases and J by 6 bases, with 18 bases between. CDR1 is SGHTA and CDR2 is FQGTGA in the germline V gene. This CDR3 comprises 14 residues. The CDR3 protein is CASRDTGGVGEQYF. As DNA, the CDR3 is TGTGCCAGCAGGGATACAGGCGGCGTTGGCGAGCAGTACTTC.

The V call is TRBV7-9, the J call TRBJ2-2; 8 bases are shared with TRBD1. Germline V CDR1 and CDR2: SEHNR, FQNEAQ (reference sequence). Trimming cost V 5 bases and J 3 bases; bases outside gene matches: 8. The CDR3 length is 16 residues. CDR3 sequence reads: CASSVNRGDYTGELFF. CDR3 DNA sequence: TGTGCCAGCAGCGTGAACAGGGGGGACTACACCGGGGAGCTGTTTTTT.

The chain employs TRBV3-1 (or the pseudogene TRBV3-2) and TRBJ2-1, with TRBD2 matching 10 bases. The junction had 7 bases not matched to a gene; V was cut back by 0 bases and J by 8 bases. The CDR3 sequence is 16 residues long. Per germline, CDR1 LGHDT and CDR2 YNNKEL (reference sequence). The CDR3 loop is CASSQEVSGGFDEQFF. The CDR3 DNA is TGTGCCAGCAGCCAAGAGGTTAGCGGGGGGTTCGATGAGCAGTTCTTC.

This chain links TRBV7-8 with TRBJ1-1, with 9 bases identical to TRBD1. V lost 5 bases and J lost 3; bases outside the gene matches: 4. The CDR3 consists of 14 residues. Per germline, CDR1 SGHVS and CDR2 FQNEAQ. The CDR3 bases are TGTGCCAGCAGCGCACAGGGGGCCGACACTGAAGCTTTCTTT. Translating gives CASSAQGADTEAFF.

In its sample, this clone was seen a few times. The rearrangement links TRBV15 to TRBJ2-5; TRBD2 is a possible D gene (5 bases). Germline V gene lookup returns CDR1 LNHNV and CDR2 YYDKDF (reference sequence). Between the trimmed V and J ends, which lost 5 bases and 4 bases, there was a span of 5 bases. The CDR3 sequence is 11 residues long. For the CDR3, the DNA is TGTGCCACCAGCGGGAGAGAGACCCAGTACTTC. It yields the protein CATSGRETQYF.

The genes are TRBV7-9 and TRBJ2-7; D might be TRBD2 (6 bases). Germline lookup yields CDR1 SEHNR and CDR2 FQNEAQ (reference sequence). The germline V and J ends were trimmed by 0 bases and 1 base, with 10 bases remaining between them. This CDR3 has 15 amino acids. Here the CDR3 reads CASSLALRESYEQYF. The CDR3, as DNA: TGTGCCAGCAGCTTAGCGTTACGGGAGTCCTACGAGCAGTACTTC.

This chain connects TRBV6-2 or TRBV6-3 to TRBJ2-2, with D maybe TRBD1 (5 bases). The CDR3 is 15 amino acids. The V end was cut by 2 bases, the J end by 2 bases, with 9 bases between. Germline CDR1 MNHEY, CDR2 SVGEGT. In nucleotides, the CDR3 is TGTGCCAGCAGTTACAGACAGACTAACACCGGGGAGCTGTTTTTT. It codes for CASSYRQTNTGELFF.

V gene TRBV4-1 combines with J gene TRBJ2-7; 10 bases are a match to TRBD1. Germline lookup yields CDR1 MGHRA and CDR2 YSYEKL. Trimming at V came to 2 bases and at J to 3 bases, leaving 4 bases not matched to a gene. This CDR3 comprises 15 residues. In nucleotides, the CDR3 is TGCGCCAGCAGCCAACCGGGACAGGGGCGCTACGAGCAGTACTTC. Encoded protein: CASSQPGQGRYEQYF.

The chain couples TRBV7-9 to TRBJ1-2; 9 positions agree with TRBD1. With V trimmed by 4 bases and J by 5 bases, 5 bases remained unmatched. The CDR3 is 14 amino acids. CDR1 SEHNR and CDR2 FQNEAQ come from the germline V gene (reference sequence). The CDR3 DNA reads TGTGCCAGCAGCTCACAGGGGGCCGGATATGGCTACACCTTC. Protein: CASSSQGAGYGYTF.

The rearrangement links TRBV7-2 to TRBJ1-1; D gene ambiguous. The germline V gene has CDR1 SGHTA and CDR2 FQGNSA. V shed 5 bases and J shed 7 bases, with 14 bases lying between them. The CDR3 totals 13 residues. The CDR3 reads CASSEYYGVEAFF. In nucleotides, the CDR3 is TGTGCCAGCAGCGAATACTACGGGGTTGAAGCTTTCTTT.

The chain couples TRBV18 to TRBJ1-1, with a tentative D call TRBD1 (5 bases). The V end was cut by 1 base, the J end by 1 base, with 22 bases between. The CDR3 extends over 19 amino acids. CDR1 and CDR2 (germline): KGHSH, LQKENI. The CDR3 DNA is TGTGCCAGCTCACCACGGGTCTGGGGCAGCCTGGAGGGGAACACTGAAGCTTTCTTT. This sequence encodes CASSPRVWGSLEGNTEAFF.

The chain recombines TRBV4-1 with TRBJ1-6, with D possibly matching TRBD1 (5 bases). The CDR3 contains 15 residues. Looked up from germline, CDR1 is MGHRA and CDR2 is YSYEKL. The V end lost 0 bases, the J end lost 7 bases, and 10 bases lay between the germline ends. CDR3: CASSQDHGGNSPLHF. Written as DNA, the CDR3 is TGCGCCAGCAGCCAAGATCATGGGGGGAATTCACCCCTCCACTTT.

The V and J genes are TRBV2 and TRBJ1-5; 7 bases line up with TRBD1. Germline trimming cut 4 bases from V and 4 bases from J; bases unmatched to any gene: 7. CDR3 length: 15 amino acids. The germline V gene has CDR1 SNHLY and CDR2 FYNNEI. The CDR3 loop is CASSGDSLLNQPQHF. CDR3 sequence (DNA): TGTGCCAGCAGTGGGGACAGCCTTTTAAATCAGCCCCAGCATTTT.

This chain uses TRBV12-3 or TRBV12-4 with TRBJ1-2, with D perhaps TRBD1 (6 bases). CDR3 length: 12 residues. Trimming shortened V by 7 bases and J by 8 bases, and 14 bases separated the two germline ends. The CDR3 is CASTLEGHGYTF. CDR3 DNA: TGTGCCAGCACACTCGAGGGACACGGCTACACCTTC.

The rearrangement links TRBV30 to TRBJ1-1, with 11 bases matching TRBD1. The CDR3 length is 14 residues. The junction had 5 bases not matched to a gene; V was cut back by 1 base and J by 7 bases. CDR1 and CDR2 from the germline V gene are GTSNPN and SVGIG (reference sequence). The CDR3 region has the DNA TGTGCCTGGAGTGAGCCCGGGACAGGGGGTGAAGCTTTCTTT. Protein product: CAWSEPGTGGEAFF.